The TCR beta chain described here comes from a study of tumor-infiltrating lymphocytes in primary liver carcinoma. General observations from the study: The study found tumor-adjacent and tumor-blood pairs overlapped less than tumor region pairs.

The authors made TCR beta cDNA from approximately 490 ng total RNA with a constant-region primer. ARM-PCR, slightly modified, supplied the TCR beta libraries through three nested multiplex PCR rounds. TRBV1-TRBV30 forward primers paired with a C-beta reverse primer drove the first two PCR rounds, roughly 10 cycles each. Using its own MiXCR run on the multiplex PCR reads, TCRdb lists one record per CDR3 protein. The sample yields about 25,000 distinct CDR3 sequences, over 60% seen once. RNA and DNA were co-extracted from around 20-30 mg of unsorted bulk tissue. Donors underwent surgery for histopathologically diagnosed primary liver carcinoma. This clonotype was seen only a few times. The antigen is unknown. The germline gene is not matched at one end of the junction; a read error may be the cause. The CDR3 is made up of 14 amino acids. Germline CDR1 reads ENHRY; CDR2 reads SYGVKD.

This sequence joins TRBV10-3 and TRBJ2-1; D remains ambiguous. The sequencing input was liver tumor tissue from sampling region 5. Described subset: tumor region T5, tumor centre. The source of this sequence is a woman younger than 45 with primary liver carcinoma and hepatitis B virus infection. The CDR3 sequence: CAISPTATRGEQFF. CDR3 DNA: TGTGCCATCAGTCCCACGGCGACTCGAGGTGAGCAGTTCTTT.